This T cell receptor beta chain was identified during a study of cytomegalovirus exposure and HLA in healthy donors. Overall study findings and caveats: Another analysis was done later, and it associated approximately 15,000 TCR beta sequences with HLA alleles at 0.05 false discovery rate. Among the sequence variants, a highly shared cluster was likely an artifact of sequencing. TRBV6-2, TRBV6-3 and some other V segments were unresolvable in 87-base-pair reads.

V was pared by 5 bases and J by 2 bases, with 4 bases of the junction left unmatched. Germline assignment: CDR1 MNHEY and CDR2 SVGAGI. The CDR3 consists of 14 residues. The study ran its PCR with 60 Vbeta and 13 Jbeta primers. Here immunoSEQ multiplex PCR was the method, and the copy in TCRdb shows in-frame clones only, minus some. The sample carries 100,000 to 150,000 clones, 60% to 75% recorded once. Of note for this clone: Antigen specificity is unknown.

J is TRBJ2-5 and V is TRBV6-5, with 8 positions matching TRBD1. Sequences were obtained from PBMCs. The TCR was taken from a woman in her forties or fifties in good health and CMV-seropositive. The chain's CDR3 is CASSRQGRQETQYF. The CDR3 coding sequence is TGTGCCAGCAGTAGACAGGGGAGGCAAGAGACCCAGTACTTC.